These 2 T cell receptor beta chains were sequenced from one sample in a study of shared clonotypes between healthy human individuals. Some clones are missing from TCRdb's copy, which holds only in-frame ones; the method was immunoSEQ multiplex PCR. The table lists 80,000 to 100,000 clones, approximately 63% of them singletons. The specimen sequenced was memory CD8+ T cells sorted from blood. Subset specified: CD45RO+ cells pooled with CCR7-negative TemRA cells. The receptors were gathered from a man aged 25-45 years in good health.

In this sample, this clone turned up a few times. The J gene is TRBJ2-2, the V gene TRBV2, with D perhaps TRBD1 or TRBD2 (6 bases each). V was clipped by 6 bases and J by 5 bases, with 19 bases between them. CDR3 length equals 16 residues. From germline, CDR1 is SNHLY and CDR2 FYNNEI. This CDR3 reads CASRGSGARQTGELFF. DNA of the CDR3: TGTGCCAGCAGAGGCTCGGGGGCACGACAGACCGGGGAGCTGTTTTTT.

The CDR3 is CASSRAFYGQPQHF. The DNA of the CDR3 is TGTGCCAGCAGCCGGGCGTTTTATGGACAGCCCCAGCATTTT. The rearrangement joins TRBV14 to TRBJ1-5, with D unresolved. The CDR3 runs 14 residues. V lost 4 bases and J 7 bases, leaving 14 bases between the germline ends. CDR1 SGHDN and CDR2 FVKESK come from the germline V gene.